This T cell receptor beta chain was documented in a study of T cells in Graves' hyperthyroidism and ophthalmopathy. About the research overall: Blood from the periphery was taken at initial diagnosis, before any treatment.

RNA transcripts yielded amplified TCR beta CDR3 regions. Initially, a first-round RT-PCR of the TCR CDR3 employed the HTBI primer set. One entry per CDR3 protein results from TCRdb running MiXCR on the multiplex PCR reads. The sample lists about 290,000 distinct CDR3 sequences; nearly 15% were seen once. Study-wide results and caveats: The model identified upcoming ophthalmopathy a median approximately 6.4 months ahead of onset.

CDR1 and CDR2 (germline): DFQATT, SNEGSKA (reference sequence). The CDR3 is 15 residues long. Trimming removed 7 bases from V and 2 bases from J; junction bases left unmatched: 10. This clonotype was seen ten or more times. The antigen is undetermined. Researchers barred patients who had uncontrolled infection, other autoimmune disease, pregnancy or lactation. The specimen sequenced was blood. The sequence came from a woman aged 45-65 years with Graves' hyperthyroidism that later progressed to Graves' ophthalmopathy. J is TRBJ2-1 and V is TRBV20-1; 8 bases match TRBD1. The CDR3 DNA is TGCAGTGGGGGCAGGGGGCCCTTGCCCTACAATGAGCAGTTCTTC. Translating gives CSGGRGPLPYNEQFF.